Listed below are T cell receptor beta chains from one sample, sequenced in a study of T-cell reconstitution after alpha-beta-depleted transplantation in children. Via MiXCR, TCRdb re-called the PCR reads, giving one row per CDR3 protein. The data contain 25,000 or so distinct CDR3 sequences, over 15% of them singletons. The sequences come from PBMCs, mostly from graft donor cells, collected 60 days after TCRalphabeta/CD19-depleted stem cell transplant. The receptors were sampled from a male patient aged 2-15 years who had a stem cell transplant for acute lymphoblastic leukemia, so the T cells may come from the graft donor. The CDR3 runs from the conserved cysteine through the conserved F or W. A D gene is named only where the DNA matches it firmly. Clone size is stated in some rows and not others, as once, few, many or a class when expanded.

J: TRBJ2-7
D: TRBD2
V: TRBV20-1
size: .
CDR3: CSARPGLAAQPYEQYF
DNA: TGCAGTGCTAGGCCGGGACTAGCGGCCCAACCCTACGAGCAGTACTTC

J: TRBJ2-6
D: .
V: TRBV7-2
size: .
CDR3: CASAQGSGANVLTF
DNA: TGTGCCAGCGCCCAGGGGTCTGGGGCCAACGTCCTGACTTTC

J: TRBJ2-5
D: TRBD2
V: TRBV11-2
size: .
CDR3: CASSSVAGAQETQYF
DNA: TGTGCCAGCAGCTCTGTAGCGGGCGCCCAAGAGACCCAGTACTTC

J: TRBJ2-7
D: .
V: TRBV4-2
size: many
CDR3: CASSQDPDSSYEQYF
DNA: TGTGCCAGCAGCCAAGATCCCGACAGCTCCTACGAGCAGTACTTC

J: TRBJ1-5
D: .
V: TRBV12-3/TRBV12-4
size: .
CDR3: CASVGSNQPQHF
DNA: TGTGCCAGCGTGGGAAGCAATCAGCCCCAGCATTTT

J: TRBJ1-2
D: TRBD1
V: TRBV7-2
size: once
CDR3: CASSSTGGPSGYTF
DNA: TGTGCCAGCAGCTCCACAGGGGGCCCGTCTGGCTACACCTTC

J: TRBJ2-3
D: .
V: TRBV6-6
size: few
CDR3: CASSEPTTQYF
DNA: TGTGCCAGCAGCGAACCCACAACGCAGTATTTT

J: TRBJ2-2
D: TRBD2
V: TRBV10-1
size: .
CDR3: CASAKAASGANTGELFF
DNA: TGCGCCAGCGCAAAGGCGGCGAGCGGGGCGAACACCGGGGAGCTGTTTTTT

J: TRBJ1-2
D: .
V: TRBV12-3/TRBV12-4
size: .
CDR3: CASSQTENYGYTF
DNA: TGTGCCAGCAGCCAAACAGAGAACTATGGCTACACCTTC

J: TRBJ2-5
D: TRBD2
V: TRBV7-2
size: many
CDR3: CASSSGLARETQYF
DNA: TGTGCCAGCAGCTCGGGACTAGCGAGAGAGACCCAGTACTTC

J: TRBJ2-5
D: .
V: TRBV20-1
size: many
CDR3: CSARDLGQTQETQYF
DNA: TGCAGTGCTAGAGATCTTGGACAGACCCAAGAGACCCAGTACTTC

J: TRBJ2-1
D: .
V: TRBV20-1
size: .
CDR3: CSARRDPPNEQFF
DNA: TGCAGTGCTAGGAGGGACCCCCCCAATGAGCAGTTCTTC

J: TRBJ1-1
D: .
V: TRBV5-1
size: few
CDR3: CASSDFGGRNTEAFF
DNA: TGCGCCAGCAGCGACTTTGGGGGGAGGAACACTGAAGCTTTCTTT

J: TRBJ1-2
D: TRBD1
V: TRBV6-1
size: few
CDR3: CASLVPGTGAYGYTF
DNA: TGTGCCAGCCTAGTCCCCGGGACAGGAGCCTATGGCTACACCTTC

J: TRBJ2-3
D: TRBD1
V: TRBV12-3/TRBV12-4
size: .
CDR3: CASSRNRGTDTQYF
DNA: TGTGCCAGCAGTCGCAACAGGGGGACAGATACGCAGTATTTT

J: TRBJ2-2
D: .
V: TRBV11-3
size: .
CDR3: CASSLADRGELFF
DNA: TGTGCCAGCAGCTTAGCCGACCGAGGGGAGCTGTTTTTT

J: TRBJ1-2
D: .
V: TRBV5-1
size: once
CDR3: CASRGSAPNYGYTF
DNA: TGCGCCAGCAGGGGCAGTGCCCCTAACTATGGCTACACCTTC

J: TRBJ1-2
D: TRBD1
V: TRBV28
size: many
CDR3: CASSIGTASHYGYTF
DNA: TGTGCCAGCAGCATCGGGACAGCGAGTCACTATGGCTACACCTTC

J: TRBJ2-5
D: TRBD2
V: TRBV12-3/TRBV12-4
size: .
CDR3: CASRTGLAGEETQYF
DNA: TGTGCCAGCAGAACGGGACTAGCGGGGGAGGAGACCCAGTACTTC

J: TRBJ1-6
D: TRBD1
V: TRBV6-2/TRBV6-3
size: few
CDR3: CASSETQGAINSPLHF
DNA: TGTGCCAGCAGCGAGACACAGGGGGCTATCAACTCACCCCTCCACTTT

J: TRBJ2-5
D: TRBD1
V: TRBV7-9
size: many
CDR3: CASSPGTGKPQETQYF
DNA: TGTGCCAGCAGCCCCGGGACAGGGAAACCCCAAGAGACCCAGTACTTC

J: TRBJ2-1
D: .
V: TRBV6-5
size: .
CDR3: CASSYSWPAREQFF
DNA: TGTGCCAGCAGTTACTCGTGGCCAGCTCGTGAGCAGTTCTTC

J: TRBJ1-1
D: .
V: TRBV4-3
size: few
CDR3: CASSQDLKGVPNTEAFF
DNA: TGCGCCAGCAGCCAAGATCTGAAGGGGGTTCCGAACACTGAAGCTTTCTTT

J: TRBJ2-5
D: TRBD1
V: TRBV6-2/TRBV6-3
size: .
CDR3: CASKGQGRETQYF
DNA: TGTGCCAGTAAAGGACAGGGGAGGGAGACCCAGTACTTC

J: TRBJ1-2
D: .
V: TRBV6-5
size: .
CDR3: CASSYLGAGYYGYTF
DNA: TGTGCCAGCAGTTATTTAGGAGCGGGGTACTATGGCTACACCTTC

J: TRBJ2-2
D: .
V: TRBV10-3
size: few
CDR3: CAISASQGPGELFF
DNA: TGTGCCATCAGTGCGTCGCAGGGGCCCGGGGAGCTGTTTTTT

J: TRBJ1-1
D: .
V: TRBV5-1
size: .
CDR3: CASGLQGWGTEAFF
DNA: TGCGCCAGCGGACTACAGGGTTGGGGCACTGAAGCTTTCTTT

J: TRBJ2-7
D: .
V: TRBV20-1
size: few
CDR3: CSAGRQFGAYEQYF
DNA: TGCAGTGCTGGTCGCCAATTCGGGGCCTACGAGCAGTACTTC

J: TRBJ2-7
D: TRBD1
V: TRBV9
size: many
CDR3: CASSAGTGNSYEQYF
DNA: TGTGCCAGCAGCGCCGGGACAGGGAATTCCTACGAGCAGTACTTC

J: TRBJ2-7
D: TRBD2
V: TRBV5-1
size: many
CDR3: CASSPQASGGVTYEQYF
DNA: TGCGCCAGCAGCCCCCAGGCTAGCGGGGGGGTAACCTACGAGCAGTACTTC

J: TRBJ2-3
D: .
V: TRBV7-2
size: few
CDR3: CASSYGATDTQYF
DNA: TGTGCCAGCAGTTACGGAGCCACAGATACGCAGTATTTT

J: TRBJ2-2
D: TRBD1
V: TRBV29-1
size: many
CDR3: CSVEATGFGELFF
DNA: TGCAGCGTTGAAGCGACAGGGTTCGGGGAGCTGTTTTTT

J: TRBJ2-2
D: TRBD2
V: TRBV2
size: .
CDR3: CASSDDSGSWYTGELFF
DNA: TGTGCCAGCAGTGATGATAGCGGGAGTTGGTACACCGGGGAGCTGTTTTTT

J: TRBJ2-2
D: .
V: TRBV5-8
size: .
CDR3: CASRTGNTGELFF
DNA: TGTGCCAGCCGGACGGGGAACACCGGGGAGCTGTTTTTT

J: TRBJ2-7
D: .
V: TRBV9
size: .
CDR3: CASSPGGASYEQYF
DNA: TGTGCCAGCAGCCCTGGGGGGGCTTCCTACGAGCAGTACTTC

J: TRBJ2-7
D: .
V: TRBV18
size: .
CDR3: CASSQTTGSYEQYF
DNA: TGTGCCAGCTCCCAAACAACAGGGTCCTACGAGCAGTACTTC

J: TRBJ2-7
D: .
V: TRBV7-2
size: many
CDR3: CASSRTRGSPYEQYF
DNA: TGTGCCAGCAGCCGCACGAGAGGGTCGCCCTACGAGCAGTACTTC

J: TRBJ2-2
D: .
V: TRBV19
size: .
CDR3: CASTGNSAGELFF
DNA: TGTGCCAGTACCGGAAACAGTGCCGGGGAGCTGTTTTTT

J: TRBJ2-6
D: TRBD2
V: TRBV7-2
size: medium-sized
CDR3: CASSHGTSGSFGPGANVLTF
DNA: TGTGCCAGCAGCCACGGGACTAGCGGGAGTTTTGGCCCTGGGGCCAACGTCCTGACTTTC

J: TRBJ2-3
D: TRBD2
V: TRBV10-3
size: many
CDR3: CAIRGLAGGATDTQYF
DNA: TGTGCCATCAGGGGACTAGCGGGGGGGGCCACAGATACGCAGTATTTT

J: TRBJ2-1
D: TRBD2
V: TRBV2
size: once
CDR3: CASSEGTSGVGPYNEQFF
DNA: TGTGCCAGCAGTGAAGGGACTAGCGGGGTGGGGCCCTACAATGAGCAGTTCTTC

J: TRBJ2-4
D: TRBD1
V: TRBV6-2/TRBV6-3
size: few
CDR3: CASSWGQGRRAKNIQYF
DNA: TGTGCCAGCAGTTGGGGACAGGGAAGGAGAGCCAAAAACATTCAGTACTTC

J: TRBJ2-2
D: TRBD1
V: TRBV5-1
size: many
CDR3: CASTPPGGEDTGELFF
DNA: TGCGCCAGCACCCCCCCAGGGGGCGAGGACACCGGGGAGCTGTTTTTT

J: TRBJ2-7
D: TRBD1
V: TRBV29-1
size: .
CDR3: CSVRDGTGGRFYEQYF
DNA: TGCAGCGTTCGTGACGGTACAGGGGGCCGTTTCTACGAGCAGTACTTC

J: TRBJ2-1
D: TRBD2
V: TRBV28
size: many
CDR3: CASSLGGGSLTYNEQFF
DNA: TGTGCCAGCAGTTTGGGTGGCGGGAGCCTAACCTACAATGAGCAGTTCTTC

J: TRBJ2-7
D: .
V: TRBV30
size: few
CDR3: CACHGQNPYEQYF
DNA: TGTGCCTGCCATGGGCAGAATCCCTACGAGCAGTACTTC

J: TRBJ2-3
D: .
V: TRBV5-1
size: .
CDR3: CASSPLDGRTDTQYF
DNA: TGCGCCAGCAGCCCCCTGGACGGAAGAACAGATACGCAGTATTTT

J: TRBJ2-1
D: TRBD1
V: TRBV6-2/TRBV6-3
size: .
CDR3: CASDVDRGQRVGVNEQFF
DNA: TGTGCCAGCGATGTAGACAGGGGGCAGCGGGTGGGCGTCAATGAGCAGTTCTTC

J: TRBJ2-2
D: TRBD1
V: TRBV28
size: .
CDR3: CASSRTGLAGELFF
DNA: TGTGCCAGCAGTCGGACAGGGTTGGCCGGGGAGCTGTTTTTT

J: TRBJ1-4
D: TRBD1
V: TRBV7-2
size: .
CDR3: CASTPRQGEKLFF
DNA: TGTGCCAGCACCCCCCGACAGGGTGAAAAACTGTTTTTT

J: TRBJ2-5
D: TRBD1
V: TRBV20-1
size: .
CDR3: CSARSRRGQGGETQYF
DNA: TGCAGTGCTAGATCACGCCGGGGACAGGGTGGGGAGACCCAGTACTTC

J: TRBJ2-4
D: .
V: TRBV11-2
size: few
CDR3: CASSLVGHGAKNIQYF
DNA: TGTGCCAGCAGCTTAGTTGGGCACGGTGCCAAAAACATTCAGTACTTC

J: TRBJ2-3
D: TRBD2
V: TRBV7-8
size: .
CDR3: CASSLRAGGLTDTQYF
DNA: TGTGCCAGCAGCTTACGAGCGGGAGGGCTCACAGATACGCAGTATTTT

J: TRBJ2-1
D: TRBD2
V: TRBV5-6
size: .
CDR3: CASSLTGTSGTHEQFF
DNA: TGTGCCAGCAGCCTCACCGGGACTAGCGGGACCCATGAGCAGTTCTTC

J: TRBJ2-1
D: TRBD2
V: TRBV28
size: once
CDR3: CASIPPPSGRVREQFF
DNA: TGTGCCAGCATCCCTCCCCCTAGCGGGAGGGTACGAGAGCAGTTCTTC

J: TRBJ1-1
D: .
V: TRBV7-6
size: .
CDR3: CASSSGGRAFF
DNA: TGTGCCAGCAGTTCGGGGGGGAGAGCTTTCTTT